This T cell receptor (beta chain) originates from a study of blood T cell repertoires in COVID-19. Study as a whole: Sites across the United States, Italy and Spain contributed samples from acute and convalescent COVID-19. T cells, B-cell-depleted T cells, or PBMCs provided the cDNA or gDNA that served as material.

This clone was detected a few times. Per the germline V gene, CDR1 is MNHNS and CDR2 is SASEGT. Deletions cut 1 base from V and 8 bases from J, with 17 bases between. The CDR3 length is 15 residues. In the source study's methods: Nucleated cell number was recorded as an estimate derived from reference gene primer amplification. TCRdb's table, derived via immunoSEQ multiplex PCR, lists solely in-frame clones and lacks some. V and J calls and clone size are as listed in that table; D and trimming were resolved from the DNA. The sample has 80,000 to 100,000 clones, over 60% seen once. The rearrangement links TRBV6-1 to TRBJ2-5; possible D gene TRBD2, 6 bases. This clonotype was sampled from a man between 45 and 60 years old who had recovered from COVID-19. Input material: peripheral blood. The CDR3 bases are TGTGCCAGCAGTGAAGATGAGGGGTCAGGGACTACCCAGTACTTC. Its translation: CASSEDEGSGTTQYF.